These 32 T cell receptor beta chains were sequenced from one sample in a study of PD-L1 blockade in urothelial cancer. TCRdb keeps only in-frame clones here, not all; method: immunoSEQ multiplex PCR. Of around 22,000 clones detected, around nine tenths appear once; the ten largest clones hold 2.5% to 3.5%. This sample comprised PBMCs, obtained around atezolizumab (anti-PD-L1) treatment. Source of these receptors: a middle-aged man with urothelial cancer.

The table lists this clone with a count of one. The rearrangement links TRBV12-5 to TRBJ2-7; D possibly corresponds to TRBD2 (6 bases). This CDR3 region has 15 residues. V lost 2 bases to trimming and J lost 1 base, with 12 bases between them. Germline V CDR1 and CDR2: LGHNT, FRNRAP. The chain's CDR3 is CASGLTSHPSYEQYF. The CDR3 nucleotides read TGTGCTAGTGGTTTGACTAGCCACCCTTCCTACGAGCAGTACTTC.

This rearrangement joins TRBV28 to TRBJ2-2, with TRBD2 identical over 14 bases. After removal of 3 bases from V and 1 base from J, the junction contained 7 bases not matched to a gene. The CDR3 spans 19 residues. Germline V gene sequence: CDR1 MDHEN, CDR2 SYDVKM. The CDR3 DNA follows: TGTGCCAGCAGTTTGGGAGGACTAGCGGGAGGCGGGAACACCGGGGAGCTGTTTTTT. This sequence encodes CASSLGGLAGGGNTGELFF.

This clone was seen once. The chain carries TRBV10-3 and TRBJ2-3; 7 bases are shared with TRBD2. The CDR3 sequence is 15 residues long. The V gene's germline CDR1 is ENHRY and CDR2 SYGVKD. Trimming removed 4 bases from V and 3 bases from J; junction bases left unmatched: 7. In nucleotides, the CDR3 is TGTGCCATCAGTGGGGAGGGCTTGAGTACAGATACGCAGTATTTT. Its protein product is CAISGEGLSTDTQYF.

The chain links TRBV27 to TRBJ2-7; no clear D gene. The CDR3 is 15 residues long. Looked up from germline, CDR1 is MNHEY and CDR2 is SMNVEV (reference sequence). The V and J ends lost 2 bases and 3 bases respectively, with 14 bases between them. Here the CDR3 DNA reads TGTGCCAGCAGTTTAGTTGGCCGGGTGGACTACGAGCAGTACTTC. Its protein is CASSLVGRVDYEQYF.

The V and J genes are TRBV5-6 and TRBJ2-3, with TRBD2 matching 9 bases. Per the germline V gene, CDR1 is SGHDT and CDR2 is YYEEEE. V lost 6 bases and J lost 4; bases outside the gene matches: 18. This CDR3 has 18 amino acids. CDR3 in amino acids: CASTKRTSERRGSDTQYF. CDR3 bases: TGTGCCAGCACCAAGAGGACTAGCGAACGAAGGGGGTCAGATACGCAGTATTTT. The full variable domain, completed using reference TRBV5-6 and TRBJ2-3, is DAGVTQSPTHLIKTRGQQVTLRCSPKSGHDTVSWYQQALGQGPQFIFQYYEEEERQRGNFPDRFSGHQFPNYSSELNVNALLLGDSALYLCASTKRTSERRGSDTQYFGPGTRLTVL.

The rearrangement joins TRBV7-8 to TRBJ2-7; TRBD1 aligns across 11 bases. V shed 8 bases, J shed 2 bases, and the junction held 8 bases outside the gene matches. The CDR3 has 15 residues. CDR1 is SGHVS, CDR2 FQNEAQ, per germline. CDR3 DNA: TGTGCCAGCCCTGCTAGGGGACAGGGGGCCTACGAGCAGTACTTC. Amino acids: CASPARGQGAYEQYF.

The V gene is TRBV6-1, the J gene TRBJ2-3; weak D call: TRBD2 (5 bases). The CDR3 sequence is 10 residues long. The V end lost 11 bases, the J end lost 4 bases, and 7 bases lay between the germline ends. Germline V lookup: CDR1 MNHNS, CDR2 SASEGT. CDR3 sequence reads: CAHGADTQYF. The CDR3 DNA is TGTGCCCACGGGGCAGATACGCAGTATTTT.

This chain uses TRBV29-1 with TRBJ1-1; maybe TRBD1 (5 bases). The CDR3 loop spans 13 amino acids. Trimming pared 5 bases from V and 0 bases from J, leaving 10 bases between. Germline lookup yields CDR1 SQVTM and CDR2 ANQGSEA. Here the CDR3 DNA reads TGCAGCGTTACCAGGGTTCTGAACACTGAAGCTTTCTTT. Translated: CSVTRVLNTEAFF.

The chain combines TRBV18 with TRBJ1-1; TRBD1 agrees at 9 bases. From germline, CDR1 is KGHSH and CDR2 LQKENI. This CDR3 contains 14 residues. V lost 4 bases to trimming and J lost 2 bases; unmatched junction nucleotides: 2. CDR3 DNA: TGTGCCAGCTCACAGGGACAGGGAAACACTGAAGCTTTCTTT. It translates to CASSQGQGNTEAFF.

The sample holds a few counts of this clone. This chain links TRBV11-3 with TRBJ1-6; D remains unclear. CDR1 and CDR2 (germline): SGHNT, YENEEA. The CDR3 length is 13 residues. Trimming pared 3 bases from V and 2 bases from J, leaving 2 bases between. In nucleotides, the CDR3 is TGTGCCAGCAGCTTTACCTATAATTCACCCCTCCACTTT. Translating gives CASSFTYNSPLHF.

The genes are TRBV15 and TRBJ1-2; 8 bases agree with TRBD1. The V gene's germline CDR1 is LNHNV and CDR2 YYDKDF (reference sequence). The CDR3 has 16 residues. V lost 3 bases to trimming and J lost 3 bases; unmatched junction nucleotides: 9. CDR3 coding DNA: TGTGCCACCAGCAGGACCTCAGGGGGCGCCGACTATGGCTACACCTTC. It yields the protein CATSRTSGGADYGYTF.

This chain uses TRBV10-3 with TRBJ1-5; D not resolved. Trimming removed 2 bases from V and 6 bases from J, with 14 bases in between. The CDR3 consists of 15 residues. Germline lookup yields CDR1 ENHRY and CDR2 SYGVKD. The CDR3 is CAISEEGNRGQPQHF. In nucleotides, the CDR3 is TGTGCCATCAGTGAGGAGGGTAATCGGGGTCAGCCCCAGCATTTT.

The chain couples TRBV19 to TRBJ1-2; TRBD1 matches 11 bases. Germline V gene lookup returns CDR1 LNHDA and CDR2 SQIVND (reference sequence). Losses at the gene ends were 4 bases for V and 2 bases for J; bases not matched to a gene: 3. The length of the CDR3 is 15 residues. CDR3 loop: CASSTRTGGNYGYTF. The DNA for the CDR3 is TGTGCCAGTAGTACCCGGACAGGGGGCAACTATGGCTACACCTTC.

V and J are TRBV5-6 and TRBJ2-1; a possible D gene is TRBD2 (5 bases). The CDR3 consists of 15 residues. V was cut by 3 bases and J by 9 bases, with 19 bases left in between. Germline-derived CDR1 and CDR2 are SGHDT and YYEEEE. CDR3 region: CASSSRTGWDGEQFF. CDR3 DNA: TGTGCCAGCAGCTCACGGACTGGGTGGGATGGTGAGCAGTTCTTC. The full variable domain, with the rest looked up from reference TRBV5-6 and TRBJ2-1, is DAGVTQSPTHLIKTRGQQVTLRCSPKSGHDTVSWYQQALGQGPQFIFQYYEEEERQRGNFPDRFSGHQFPNYSSELNVNALLLGDSALYLCASSSRTGWDGEQFFGPGTRLTVL.

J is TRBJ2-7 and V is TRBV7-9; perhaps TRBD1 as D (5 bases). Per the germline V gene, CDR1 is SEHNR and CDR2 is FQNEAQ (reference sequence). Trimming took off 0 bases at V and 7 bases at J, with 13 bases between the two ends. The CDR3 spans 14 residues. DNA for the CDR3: TGTGCCAGCAGCTTAGCGGGGCCAGGATGGGAGCAGTACTTC. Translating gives CASSLAGPGWEQYF.

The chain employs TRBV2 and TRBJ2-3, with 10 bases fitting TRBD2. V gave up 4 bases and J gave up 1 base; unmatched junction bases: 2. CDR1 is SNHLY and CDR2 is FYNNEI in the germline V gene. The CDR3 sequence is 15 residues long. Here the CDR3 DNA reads TGTGCCAGCAGTGCCGGACTAGCGGGCACAGATACGCAGTATTTT. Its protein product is CASSAGLAGTDTQYF.

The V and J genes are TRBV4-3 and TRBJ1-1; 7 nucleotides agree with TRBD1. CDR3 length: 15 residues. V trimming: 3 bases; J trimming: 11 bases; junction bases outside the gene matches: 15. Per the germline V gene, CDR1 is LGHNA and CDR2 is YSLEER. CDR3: CASSQTEKGGGIAFF. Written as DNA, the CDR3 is TGCGCCAGCAGCCAGACCGAGAAAGGGGGCGGAATTGCTTTCTTT.

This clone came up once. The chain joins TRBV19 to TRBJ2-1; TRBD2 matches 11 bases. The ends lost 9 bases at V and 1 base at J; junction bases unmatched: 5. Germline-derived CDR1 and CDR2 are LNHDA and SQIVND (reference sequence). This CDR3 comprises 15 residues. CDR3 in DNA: TGTGCCAGCAGAACTAGCGGGGGTTCCTACAATGAGCAGTTCTTC. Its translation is CASRTSGGSYNEQFF.

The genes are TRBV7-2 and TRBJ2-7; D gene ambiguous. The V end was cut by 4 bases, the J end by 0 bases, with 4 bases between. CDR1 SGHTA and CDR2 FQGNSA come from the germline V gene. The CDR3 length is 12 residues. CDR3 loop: CASSSHSYEQYF. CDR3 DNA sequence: TGTGCCAGCAGCTCCCACTCCTACGAGCAGTACTTC. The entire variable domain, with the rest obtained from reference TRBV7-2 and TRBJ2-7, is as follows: GAGVSQSPSNKVTEKGKDVELRCDPISGHTALYWYRQSLGQGLEFLIYFQGNSAPDKSGLPSDRFSAERTGGSVSTLTIQRTQQEDSAVYLCASSSHSYEQYFGPGTRLTVT.

CDR3 sequence (DNA): TGTGCCAGCAGTTACGAGGGGACAGGGTTTGGGGAGACCCAGTACTTC. This gives the protein CASSYEGTGFGETQYF. V is TRBV7-6 and J is TRBJ2-5, with TRBD1 matching 9 bases. J was trimmed by 5 bases and V by 6 bases; bases with no gene match: 13. CDR1 SGHVS and CDR2 FNYEAQ come from the germline V gene. The CDR3 is 16 amino acids.

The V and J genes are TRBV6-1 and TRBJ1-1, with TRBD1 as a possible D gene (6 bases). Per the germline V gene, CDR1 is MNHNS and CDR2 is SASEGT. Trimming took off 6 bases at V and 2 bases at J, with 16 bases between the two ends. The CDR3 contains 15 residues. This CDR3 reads CASSPTGWLNTEAFF. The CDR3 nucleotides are TGTGCCAGCAGCCCGACAGGATGGCTCAACACTGAAGCTTTCTTT.

The CDR3 reads CASSRVPDTQYF. CDR3 DNA: TGTGCCAGCAGCCGGGTCCCTGATACGCAGTATTTT. The chain joins TRBV5-6 to TRBJ2-3, with D unresolved. The CDR3 runs 12 residues. With 4 bases removed from V and 6 bases from J, the gap between germline ends came to 9 bases. CDR1 and CDR2 (germline): SGHDT, YYEEEE.

In DNA, the CDR3 is TGTGCCAGCAGCAGAGGGCTAGCGGGGGCCAGCTCCTACGAGCAGTACTTC. It translates to CASSRGLAGASSYEQYF. The chain uses TRBV9 and TRBJ2-7; TRBD2 matches 10 bases. This CDR3 comprises 17 residues. Losses at the gene ends were 4 bases for V and 0 bases for J; bases not matched to a gene: 10. Per germline, CDR1 SGDLS and CDR2 YYNGEE.

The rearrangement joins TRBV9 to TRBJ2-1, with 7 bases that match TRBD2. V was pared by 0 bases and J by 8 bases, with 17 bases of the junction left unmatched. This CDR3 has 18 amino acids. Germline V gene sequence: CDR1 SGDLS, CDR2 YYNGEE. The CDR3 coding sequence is TGTGCCAGCAGCGTAGAGTTGAGGGAGGGGTTTTCTTTAGATGAGCAGTTCTTC. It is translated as CASSVELREGFSLDEQFF.

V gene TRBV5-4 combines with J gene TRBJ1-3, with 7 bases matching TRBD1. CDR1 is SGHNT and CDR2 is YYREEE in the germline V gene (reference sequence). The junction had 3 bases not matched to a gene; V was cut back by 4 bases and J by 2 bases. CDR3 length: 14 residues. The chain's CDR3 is CASSVGQAGNTIYF. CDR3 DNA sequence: TGTGCCAGCAGCGTCGGACAGGCTGGAAACACCATATATTTT. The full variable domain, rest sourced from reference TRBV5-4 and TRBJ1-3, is ETGVTQSPTHLIKTRGQQVTLRCSSQSGHNTVSWYQQALGQGPQFIFQYYREEENGRGNFPPRFSGLQFPNYSSELNVNALELDDSALYLCASSVGQAGNTIYFGEGSWLTVV.

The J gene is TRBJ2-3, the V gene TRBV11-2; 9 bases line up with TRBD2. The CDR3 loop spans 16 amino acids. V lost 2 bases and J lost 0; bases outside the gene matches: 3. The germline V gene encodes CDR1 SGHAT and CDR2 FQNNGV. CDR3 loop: CASSLRLAGSTDTQYF. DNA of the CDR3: TGTGCCAGCAGCTTAAGGCTAGCGGGGAGCACAGATACGCAGTATTTT.

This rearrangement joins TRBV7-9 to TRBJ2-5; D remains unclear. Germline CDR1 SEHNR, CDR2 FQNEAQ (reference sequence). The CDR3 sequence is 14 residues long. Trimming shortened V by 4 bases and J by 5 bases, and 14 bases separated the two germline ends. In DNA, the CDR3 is TGTGCCAGCAGCTCGTCAGCCGGAGTTGAGACCCAGTACTTC. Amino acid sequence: CASSSSAGVETQYF.

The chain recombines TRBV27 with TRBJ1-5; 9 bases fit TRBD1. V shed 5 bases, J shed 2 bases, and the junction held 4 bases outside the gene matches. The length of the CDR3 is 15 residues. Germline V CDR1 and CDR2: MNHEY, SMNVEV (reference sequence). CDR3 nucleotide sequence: TGTGCCAGCAGTCAACAGGGGGCAGGCAATCAGCCCCAGCATTTT. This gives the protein CASSQQGAGNQPQHF.

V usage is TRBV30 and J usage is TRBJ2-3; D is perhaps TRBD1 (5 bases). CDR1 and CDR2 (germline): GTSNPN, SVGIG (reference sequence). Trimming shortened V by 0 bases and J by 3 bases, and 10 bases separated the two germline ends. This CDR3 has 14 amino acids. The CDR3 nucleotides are TGTGCCTGGAGTGTTCAGGGTTCGACAGATACGCAGTATTTT. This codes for CAWSVQGSTDTQYF.

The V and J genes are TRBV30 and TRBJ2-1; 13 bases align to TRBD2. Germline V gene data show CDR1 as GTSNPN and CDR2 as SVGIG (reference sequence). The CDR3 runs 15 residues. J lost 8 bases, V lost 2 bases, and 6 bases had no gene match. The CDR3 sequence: CAWSQLAGGRDEQFF. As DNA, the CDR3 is TGTGCCTGGAGTCAACTAGCGGGGGGGCGGGATGAGCAGTTCTTC. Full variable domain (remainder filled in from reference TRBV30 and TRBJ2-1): SQTIHQWPATLVQPVGSPLSLECTVEGTSNPNLYWYRQAAGRGLQLLFYSVGIGQISSEVPQNLSASRPQDRQFILSSKKLLLSDSGFYLCAWSQLAGGRDEQFFGPGTRLTVL.

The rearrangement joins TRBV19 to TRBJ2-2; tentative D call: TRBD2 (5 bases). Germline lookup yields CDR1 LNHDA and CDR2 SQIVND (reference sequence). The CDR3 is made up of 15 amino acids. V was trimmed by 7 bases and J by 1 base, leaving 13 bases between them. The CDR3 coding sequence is TGTGCCAGTAAAGCGGTAGCGTTGAACACCGGGGAGCTGTTTTTT. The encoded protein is CASKAVALNTGELFF.

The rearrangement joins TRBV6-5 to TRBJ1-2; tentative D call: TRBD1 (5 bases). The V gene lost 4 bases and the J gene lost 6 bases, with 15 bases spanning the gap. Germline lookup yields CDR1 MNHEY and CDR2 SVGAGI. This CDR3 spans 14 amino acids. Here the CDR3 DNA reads TGTGCCAGCAGTTGGACAAGCCTAAGGCATGGCTACACCTTC. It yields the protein CASSWTSLRHGYTF.